This T cell receptor beta chain was profiled in a study of cytomegalovirus exposure and HLA in healthy donors. Study results and limitations: That first-cohort TCR clusters tended to co-occur in the 120 or so validation repertoires was found in a later analysis.

The germline CDR1 and CDR2 sequences are MNHEY and SMNVEV (reference sequence). CDR3 size: 14 residues. V lost 3 bases and J lost 4; bases outside the gene matches: 5. Some clones are missing from TCRdb's copy, which holds only in-frame ones; the method was immunoSEQ multiplex PCR. Of 180,000 or so clones listed, about 89% were seen once; the top ten hold less than 3.5%. With regard to this clone: Antigen: not known.

The sequencing sample was made of PBMCs. The V call is TRBV27, the J call TRBJ1-1, with 7 bases lining up with TRBD1. This clonotype originated in a man aged 18 to 35 in good health and CMV-seropositive. CDR3 protein: CASSFTGEFTEAFF. The CDR3 bases are TGTGCCAGCAGTTTTACAGGGGAATTCACTGAAGCTTTCTTT.